Presented here are 27 T cell receptor beta chains from one specimen sequenced in a study of shared clonotypes between healthy human individuals. Clones were sequenced by immunoSEQ multiplex PCR, and TCRdb holds only the in-frame ones, with some missing. The sample lists 600,000 or so clones; 90% to 95% were seen once. Naive CD8 populations comprised CD45RO-negative cells positively selected for CCR7, excluding terminally differentiated effector memory CD45RA+ cells. Sequenced sample: naive CD8+ T cells sorted from blood. The receptors originated from a woman aged 25 to 39 in good health.

The chain employs TRBV28 and TRBJ2-7; 8 positions agree with TRBD2. Germline values: CDR1 MDHEN, CDR2 SYDVKM. This CDR3 region has 15 residues. V lost 5 bases to trimming and J lost 7 bases; unmatched junction nucleotides: 13. The CDR3 sequence is CASSPSSGSRWEQYF. CDR3 sequence (DNA): TGTGCCAGCAGTCCGTCGAGCGGGAGTCGGTGGGAGCAGTACTTC. Full variable domain (remainder filled in from reference TRBV28 and TRBJ2-7): DVKVTQSSRYLVKRTGEKVFLECVQDMDHENMFWYRQDPGLGLRLIYFSYDVKMKEKGDIPEGYSVSREKKERFSLILESASTNQTSMYLCASSPSSGSRWEQYFGPGTRLTVT.

The chain has TRBV28 and TRBJ2-3; TRBD2 might be the D (5 bases). Germline CDR1 and CDR2: MDHEN and SYDVKM. Trimming removed 7 bases from V and 0 bases from J, with 17 bases in between. The CDR3 runs to 16 residues. Here the CDR3 reads CASTSFGGSSTDTQYF. CDR3 in DNA: TGTGCCAGCACCTCGTTCGGCGGGTCGAGCACAGATACGCAGTATTTT.

This chain uses TRBV5-6 with TRBJ1-5, with a weak D call TRBD1 (6 bases). Per germline, CDR1 SGHDT and CDR2 YYEEEE. V shed 2 bases and J shed 1 base, with 10 bases lying between them. This CDR3 contains 15 residues. In DNA, the CDR3 is TGTGCCAGCAGCTTCGGGCAGGGGAGCAATCAGCCCCAGCATTTT. It is translated as CASSFGQGSNQPQHF. Looking up the rest from reference TRBV5-6 and TRBJ1-5 gives the full variable domain: DAGVTQSPTHLIKTRGQQVTLRCSPKSGHDTVSWYQQALGQGPQFIFQYYEEEERQRGNFPDRFSGHQFPNYSSELNVNALLLGDSALYLCASSFGQGSNQPQHFGDGTRLSIL.

V gene TRBV30 combines with J gene TRBJ1-2; TRBD1 is a possible D gene (5 bases). Trimming stripped 1 base from V and 6 bases from J, with 15 bases between. This CDR3 comprises 14 residues. Germline V gene data show CDR1 as GTSNPN and CDR2 as SVGIG (reference sequence). CDR3 nucleotides: TGTGCCTGGAGTGATGTAAGTGACAGCGATGGCTACACCTTC. Its translation is CAWSDVSDSDGYTF.

This clone is a singleton in its sample. This rearrangement joins TRBV7-6 to TRBJ2-5; D remains unclear. Trimming shortened V by 0 bases and J by 0 bases, and 5 bases separated the two germline ends. CDR3 length equals 14 residues. CDR1 and CDR2 from the germline V gene are SGHVS and FNYEAQ. For the CDR3, the DNA is TGTGCCAGCAGCTTAGCGTGGTACCAAGAGACCCAGTACTTC. It yields the protein CASSLAWYQETQYF.

This clone was detected a few times. The chain combines TRBV5-4 with TRBJ1-1; the D gene is possibly TRBD1 (6 bases). CDR1 and CDR2 (germline): SGHNT, YYREEE (reference sequence). The V end lost 4 bases, the J end lost 1 base, and 11 bases lay between the germline ends. The CDR3 is 14 residues long. The CDR3: CASSPGGGNTEAFF. DNA for the CDR3: TGTGCCAGCAGCCCAGGAGGGGGGAACACTGAAGCTTTCTTT.

Note on this clone: The sample has other DNA sequences that encode this CDR3 too. The chain joins TRBV5-1 to TRBJ2-1, with 11 bases matching TRBD2. Losses at the gene ends were 5 bases for V and 4 bases for J; bases not matched to a gene: 5. Germline V CDR1 and CDR2: SGHRS, YFSETQ. The CDR3 covers 15 residues. The CDR3 reads CASSLTSGAYNEQFF. CDR3 DNA: TGCGCCAGCAGTTTGACTAGCGGGGCTTACAATGAGCAGTTCTTC.

DNA for the CDR3: TGTGCCAGCAGTGAAACGGGAGCAAGCGAGCAGTACTTC. Amino acid sequence: CASSETGASEQYF. The rearrangement joins TRBV6-4 to TRBJ2-7; a weak D match, TRBD2 (6 bases). CDR3 size: 13 residues. V was trimmed by 3 bases and J by 6 bases, leaving 12 bases between them. Germline V CDR1 and CDR2: MRHNA, SNTAGT.

This chain connects TRBV10-1 to TRBJ2-2, with D uncertain. The germline CDR1 and CDR2 sequences are WNHNN and SYGVQD (reference sequence). The CDR3 is 13 residues long. The germline V and J ends were trimmed by 3 bases and 5 bases, with 7 bases remaining between them. The CDR3 loop is CASSDPGTGELFF. The CDR3 DNA reads as TGCGCCAGCAGTGACCCAGGAACCGGGGAGCTGTTTTTT.

This chain connects TRBV11-2 to TRBJ2-2; D remains unclear. V shed 5 bases and J shed 5 bases, with 18 bases lying between them. The germline gives CDR1 SGHAT, CDR2 FQNNGV. The CDR3 is made up of 16 amino acids. CDR3 coding DNA: TGTGCCAGCAGCCGAGCTCGGGCCCCGTTGACCGGGGAGCTGTTTTTT. Amino acid sequence: CASSRARAPLTGELFF.

With regard to this clone: Other DNA sequences of this sample code for an identical CDR3. The genes are TRBV11-2 and TRBJ1-1; unclear D gene. CDR1 SGHAT and CDR2 FQNNGV come from the germline V gene. The V end was cut by 1 base, the J end by 8 bases, with 8 bases between. The CDR3 is 12 residues long. The CDR3 loop is CASSLGASEAFF. The CDR3 DNA sequence: TGTGCCAGCAGCTTAGGGGCCTCCGAAGCTTTCTTT.

The genes are TRBV25-1 and TRBJ2-2, with D hard to call. V was trimmed by 6 bases and J by 2 bases, leaving 7 bases between them. In germline, CDR1 is MGHDK, CDR2 SYGVNS. The CDR3 spans 13 residues. The CDR3 bases are TGTGCCAGCAGAGCCCGTAACACCGGGGAGCTGTTTTTT. Translated: CASRARNTGELFF.

The chain recombines TRBV29-1 with TRBJ2-7, with TRBD2 matching 12 bases. This CDR3 has 17 residues. Germline V CDR1 and CDR2: SQVTM, ANQGSEA. Trimming took 6 bases from V and 2 from J; bases not matched to a gene: 14. The CDR3 DNA is TGCAGCGTCCTCGACACCCCACTAGCGGGAGGAGCCTACGAGCAGTACTTC. Its translation is CSVLDTPLAGGAYEQYF.

In DNA form, the CDR3 reads TGTGCCAGCAGCACTTATCGCGGGAGCGGCGGGAGAAACACCGGGGAGCTGTTTTTT. Protein: CASSTYRGSGGRNTGELFF. The chain carries TRBV11-2 and TRBJ2-2, with 7 bases fitting TRBD2. This CDR3 spans 19 amino acids. The V segment lost 5 bases and the J segment 2 bases; nucleotides outside the gene matches: 17. CDR1 and CDR2 from the germline V gene are SGHAT and FQNNGV.

The rearrangement joins TRBV21-1 to TRBJ2-7; the tabulated D call, TRBD1, remains unverified against the DNA. TRBV21-1 is a documented pseudogene. The CDR3 contains 14 residues. CDR3: CASMPGQGLGEQYF. The CDR3 bases are TGTGCCAGCATGCCGGGACAAGGCCTTGGGGAGCAGTACTTC.

This rearrangement joins TRBV6-5 to TRBJ2-1; 7 bases line up with TRBD2. V trimming: 8 bases; J trimming: 7 bases; junction bases outside the gene matches: 8. From germline, CDR1 is MNHEY and CDR2 SVGAGI. This CDR3 has 13 residues. This CDR3 reads CASQRGSWNEQFF. In nucleotides, the CDR3 is TGTGCCAGCCAGCGGGGTTCGTGGAATGAGCAGTTCTTC.

For the CDR3, the DNA is TGTGCCAGCAGTTTAAGGGTCTCTAGCACAGATACGCAGTATTTT. The encoded protein is CASSLRVSSTDTQYF. The V call is TRBV28, the J call TRBJ2-3; D gene ambiguous. V was cut by 2 bases and J by 0 bases, with 9 bases left in between. The CDR3 is 15 residues long. Germline CDR1 and CDR2: MDHEN and SYDVKM.

The gene calls are TRBV25-1 and TRBJ2-1; 7 nucleotides line up with TRBD1. The V segment lost 1 base and the J segment 8 bases; nucleotides outside the gene matches: 5. CDR3 length equals 14 residues. In germline, CDR1 is MGHDK, CDR2 SYGVNS. CDR3 sequence: CASSELRGRDEQFF. DNA of the CDR3: TGTGCCAGCAGTGAATTGAGGGGGCGGGATGAGCAGTTCTTC.

The V gene is TRBV27, the J gene TRBJ2-7; 7 positions agree with TRBD1. This CDR3 region has 14 residues. Germline loops: CDR1 MNHEY, CDR2 SMNVEV (reference sequence). After removal of 2 bases from V and 1 base from J, the junction contained 2 bases not matched to a gene. The DNA for the CDR3 is TGTGCCAGCAGTTTAAACAGGGGTTCCTACGAGCAGTACTTC. Its translation: CASSLNRGSYEQYF.

This sequence joins TRBV28 and TRBJ2-1; tentative D call: TRBD1 (5 bases). Germline V gene lookup returns CDR1 MDHEN and CDR2 SYDVKM. The V and J ends lost 5 bases and 5 bases respectively, with 13 bases between them. The CDR3 length is 14 residues. The CDR3 DNA reads TGTGCCAGCAGTGGTTGGACAAGGAACAATGAGCAGTTCTTC. Translating it yields CASSGWTRNNEQFF. Full variable domain (remainder filled in from reference TRBV28 and TRBJ2-1): DVKVTQSSRYLVKRTGEKVFLECVQDMDHENMFWYRQDPGLGLRLIYFSYDVKMKEKGDIPEGYSVSREKKERFSLILESASTNQTSMYLCASSGWTRNNEQFFGPGTRLTVL.

This chain connects TRBV28 to TRBJ2-3, with 7 bases identical to TRBD1. V was clipped by 5 bases and J by 3 bases; unmatched bases: 8. The CDR3 extends over 15 amino acids. Germline V gene sequence: CDR1 MDHEN, CDR2 SYDVKM. The CDR3 protein is CASSLRDRGTDTQYF. CDR3 nucleotide sequence: TGTGCCAGCAGTCTCCGGGACAGAGGTACAGATACGCAGTATTTT.

This clone was recorded once. The chain recombines TRBV27 with TRBJ2-7; 8 nucleotides align to TRBD2. V was clipped by 7 bases and J by 1 base; unmatched bases: 6. Germline V CDR1 and CDR2: MNHEY, SMNVEV (reference sequence). The CDR3 is 14 amino acids. The CDR3 reads CASTLSGTSYEQYF. CDR3 bases: TGTGCCAGCACCCTTAGCGGGACATCCTACGAGCAGTACTTC.

The rearrangement uses TRBV5-6 and TRBJ1-2; D not certain. CDR3 size: 13 residues. Trimming took off 4 bases at V and 4 bases at J, with 11 bases between the two ends. Germline CDR1 reads SGHDT; CDR2 reads YYEEEE. CDR3 nucleotides: TGTGCCAGCAGCGTGGACGGACCCTATGGCTACACCTTC. Translation: CASSVDGPYGYTF.

The CDR3 loop reads CASMIGTEAFF. Here the CDR3 DNA reads TGTGCCAGCATGATAGGGACTGAAGCTTTCTTT. The rearrangement joins TRBV28 to TRBJ1-1, with D hard to call. Germline CDR1 is MDHEN and CDR2 is SYDVKM. The CDR3 covers 11 residues. V lost 7 bases and J 5 bases, leaving 8 bases between the germline ends. Supplemented by reference TRBV28 and TRBJ1-1, the full variable domain reads DVKVTQSSRYLVKRTGEKVFLECVQDMDHENMFWYRQDPGLGLRLIYFSYDVKMKEKGDIPEGYSVSREKKERFSLILESASTNQTSMYLCASMIGTEAFFGQGTRLTVV.

The CDR3 DNA sequence: TGTGCCACCAGCAGAGGATCTAGCGCGACCTACGAGCAGTACTTC. As protein: CATSRGSSATYEQYF. The chain uses TRBV15 and TRBJ2-7, with D perhaps matching TRBD2 (6 bases). Trimming left V 1 base short and J 2 bases short, with 12 bases between. Germline-derived CDR1 and CDR2 are LNHNV and YYDKDF (reference sequence). The CDR3 consists of 15 residues.

To note about this clone: A read error may account for a junction end that differs from germline. Other DNA sequences in this sample translate to the same CDR3. The chain joins TRBV2 to TRBJ2-7; D not resolved. This CDR3 has 11 amino acids. Per germline, CDR1 SNHLY and CDR2 FYNNEI. CDR3 nucleotides: TGTGCCAGCAGGGAAGACTACGAGCAGTACTTC. Protein sequence: CASREDYEQYF.

This chain links TRBV10-2 with TRBJ2-7, with 8 bases aligning to TRBD2. This CDR3 contains 11 residues. Losses at the gene ends were 3 bases for V and 11 bases for J; bases not matched to a gene: 3. The germline V gene has CDR1 WSHSY and CDR2 SAAADI. The CDR3 sequence: CASSDDSGEYF. In DNA, the CDR3 is TGCGCCAGCAGTGATGATAGCGGGGAGTACTTC.